The rows below give T cell receptor beta chains drawn from one sample of a study of breast tumors, draining lymph nodes, adjacent tissues. In TCRdb, the multiplex PCR reads were re-called with MiXCR into one record per CDR3 protein. The sample holds 150,000 to 200,000 distinct CDR3 sequences; roughly a third are singletons and the top ten take 4% to 5.5%. Source material: axillary lymph node tissue. These receptors were obtained from a female donor with breast cancer. Some clones in this sample may be carry-over from other donors' samples. Each CDR3 is given with its conserved first and last residue. D genes are given only for firm matches. Not every row has a clone size; where given, it reads once, few, many or a size class.

d_call	clone_size	v_call	j_call	cdr3_aa	cdr3_nt
TRBD1	many	TRBV5-6	TRBJ1-3	CASSLDRGARPGNTIYF	TGTGCCAGCAGCTTGGACAGGGGCGCGCGGCCGGGAAACACCATATATTTT
-	-	TRBV29-1	TRBJ2-1	CSTLGLGSSLSNEQFF	TGCAGCACCCTCGGGTTGGGGTCTAGTCTGAGCAATGAGCAGTTCTTC
-	many	TRBV7-9	TRBJ2-2	CASSLAPRGNTGELFF	TGTGCCAGCAGCTTAGCCCCAAGGGGCAACACCGGGGAGCTGTTTTTT
TRBD2	many	TRBV2	TRBJ2-1	CASSESIAGPPYNEQFF	TGTGCCAGCAGTGAATCGATAGCGGGGCCCCCCTACAATGAGCAGTTCTTC
-	many	TRBV5-8	TRBJ1-2	CASSLANSYGYTF	TGTGCCAGCAGCTTGGCAAATAGCTATGGCTACACCTTC
-	many	TRBV20-1	TRBJ2-7	CSARANAYEQYF	TGCAGTGCTAGAGCGAACGCATACGAGCAGTACTTC
TRBD1	-	TRBV24-1	TRBJ1-1	CATPRGQVSGEAFF	TGTGCCACCCCTCGAGGACAGGTCTCAGGGGAAGCTTTCTTT
TRBD1	-	TRBV12-3/TRBV12-4	TRBJ1-4	CASILTGVRCGANEKLFF	TGTGCCAGCATCCTAACAGGGGTTCGATGTGGGGCTAATGAAAAACTGTTTTTT
-	-	TRBV2	TRBJ2-5	CASGGSGRYQGTQHF	TGTGCCAGCGGTGGTAGTGGCAGGTACCAAGGGACCCAGCACTTC
TRBD2	many	TRBV14	TRBJ2-1	CASSTSGTSKFF	TGTGCCAGCAGCACCTCCGGGACTAGTAAGTTCTTC
TRBD1	many	TRBV2	TRBJ1-2	CASSAGQNYGYTF	TGTGCCAGCAGTGCGGGACAGAACTATGGCTACACCTTC
-	-	TRBV7-8	TRBJ1-6	CASGQQGYNSPLHF	TGTGCCAGCGGGCAGCAGGGATATAATTCACCCCTCCACTTT
-	-	TRBV6-1	TRBJ1-2	CASSHSGISGYTF	TGTGCCAGCAGTCACTCAGGGATTAGTGGCTACACCTTC
-	medium-sized	TRBV2	TRBJ1-2	CASSEPYRDGYTF	TGTGCCAGCAGTGAACCCTACAGGGACGGCTACACCTTC
-	-	TRBV28	TRBJ2-7	CAILSTSYEQYF	TGTGCCATTCTGTCCACGTCCTACGAGCAGTACTTC
TRBD2	-	TRBV2	TRBJ2-5	CASKAQAGGETQYF	TGTGCCAGCAAGGCCCAGGCGGGAGGAGAGACCCAGTACTTC
TRBD1	-	TRBV20-1	TRBJ1-1	CSARVGQGEGTEAFF	TGCAGTGCTAGAGTGGGACAGGGCGAAGGCACTGAAGCTTTCTTT
TRBD1	-	TRBV10-3	TRBJ1-1	CATRASGTENTEAFF	TGTGCCACCAGAGCTTCCGGGACAGAGAACACTGAAGCTTTCTTT
TRBD2	many	TRBV7-9	TRBJ2-1	CASSLGLAGTYNEQFF	TGTGCCAGCAGCTTAGGGCTAGCGGGTACCTACAATGAGCAGTTCTTC
TRBD2	-	TRBV10-3	TRBJ2-3	CATLAGGASTQYF	TGTGCCACACTAGCGGGGGGAGCAAGCACGCAGTATTTT
-	few	TRBV27	TRBJ1-2	CASRFYGYTF	TGTGCCAGCAGGTTCTATGGCTACACCTTC
-	-	TRBV9	TRBJ2-2	CASSVGGGLAAGTGELFF	TGCGCCAGCAGCGTAGGTGGGGGGCTAGCGGCAGGGACCGGGGAGCTGTTTTTT
TRBD1	once	TRBV5-4	TRBJ1-2	CASSTLGTGATHGYTF	TGTGCCAGCAGCACTTTGGGGACAGGGGCCACCCATGGCTACACCTTC
TRBD2	-	TRBV11-1	TRBJ2-1	CASSLLGGTSGSSYNEQFF	TGTGCCAGCAGCTTATTAGGCGGGACTAGCGGGAGCTCCTACAATGAGCAGTTCTTC
TRBD1	many	TRBV7-9	TRBJ1-4	CASSLAQGTGGEKLFF	TGTGCCAGCAGCTTAGCGCAGGGGACAGGGGGAGAAAAACTGTTTTTT